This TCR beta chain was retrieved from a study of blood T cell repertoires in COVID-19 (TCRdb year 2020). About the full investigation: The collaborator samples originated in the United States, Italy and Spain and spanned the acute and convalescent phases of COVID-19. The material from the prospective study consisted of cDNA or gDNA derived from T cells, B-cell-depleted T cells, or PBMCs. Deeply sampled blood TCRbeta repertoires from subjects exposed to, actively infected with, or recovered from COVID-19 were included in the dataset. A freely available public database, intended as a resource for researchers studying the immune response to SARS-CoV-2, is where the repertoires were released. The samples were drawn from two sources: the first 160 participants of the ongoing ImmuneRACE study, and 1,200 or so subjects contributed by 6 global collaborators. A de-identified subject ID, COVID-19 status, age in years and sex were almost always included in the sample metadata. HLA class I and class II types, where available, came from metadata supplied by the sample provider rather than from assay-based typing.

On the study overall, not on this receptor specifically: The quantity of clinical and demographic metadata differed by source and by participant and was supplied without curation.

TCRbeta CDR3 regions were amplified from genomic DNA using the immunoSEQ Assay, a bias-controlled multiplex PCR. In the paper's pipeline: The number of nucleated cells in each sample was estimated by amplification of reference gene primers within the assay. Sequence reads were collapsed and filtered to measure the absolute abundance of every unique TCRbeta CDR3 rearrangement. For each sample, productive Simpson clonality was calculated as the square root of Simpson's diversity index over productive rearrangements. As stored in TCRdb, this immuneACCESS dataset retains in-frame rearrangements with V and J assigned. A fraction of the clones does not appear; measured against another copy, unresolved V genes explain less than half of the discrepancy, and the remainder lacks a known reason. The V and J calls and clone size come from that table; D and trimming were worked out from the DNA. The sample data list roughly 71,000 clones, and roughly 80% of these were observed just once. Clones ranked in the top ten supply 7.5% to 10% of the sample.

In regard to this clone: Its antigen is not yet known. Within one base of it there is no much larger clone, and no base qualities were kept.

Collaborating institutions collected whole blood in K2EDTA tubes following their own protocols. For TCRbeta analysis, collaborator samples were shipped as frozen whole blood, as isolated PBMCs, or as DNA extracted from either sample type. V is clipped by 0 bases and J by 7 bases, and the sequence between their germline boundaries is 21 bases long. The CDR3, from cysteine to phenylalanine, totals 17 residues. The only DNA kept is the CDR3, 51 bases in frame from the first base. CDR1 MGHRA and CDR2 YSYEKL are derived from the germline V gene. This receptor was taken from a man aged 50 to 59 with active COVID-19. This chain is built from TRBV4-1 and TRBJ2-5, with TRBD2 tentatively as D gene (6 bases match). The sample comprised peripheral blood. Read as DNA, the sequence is TGCGCCAGCAGCCAAGAAGGTCTAGCGAATATATTAGGGACCCAGTACTTC. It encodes CASSQEGLANILGTQYF.